This T cell receptor (beta chain) comes out of a study of blood T cell repertoires in COVID-19. Study-level information: Sites across the United States, Italy and Spain contributed samples from acute and convalescent COVID-19. From T cells, B-cell-depleted T cells, or PBMCs came the material, which was cDNA or gDNA.

In the source study's methods: Amplification with reference gene primers provided the estimates of nucleated cell counts. The data were produced by immunoSEQ multiplex PCR, yet TCRdb's version contains in-frame clones alone and is incomplete. The V and J calls and the clone size are those of that table, but D and trimming were determined from the DNA. The sample yields 73,000 or so clones, more than 60% seen once. Trimming removed 7 bases from V and 2 bases from J, with 16 bases in between. This CDR3 has 15 amino acids. Germline loops: CDR1 LNHDA, CDR2 SQIVND (reference sequence). The genes are TRBV19 and TRBJ2-3; TRBD1 might be the D (5 bases). Sequencing was carried out using peripheral blood. This TCR came from a man aged 60 to 75 with acute or convalescent COVID-19. The CDR3 nucleotides read TGTGCCAGTAATCAGGGTTTTGCGTTCACAGATACGCAGTATTTT. Encoded protein: CASNQGFAFTDTQYF.